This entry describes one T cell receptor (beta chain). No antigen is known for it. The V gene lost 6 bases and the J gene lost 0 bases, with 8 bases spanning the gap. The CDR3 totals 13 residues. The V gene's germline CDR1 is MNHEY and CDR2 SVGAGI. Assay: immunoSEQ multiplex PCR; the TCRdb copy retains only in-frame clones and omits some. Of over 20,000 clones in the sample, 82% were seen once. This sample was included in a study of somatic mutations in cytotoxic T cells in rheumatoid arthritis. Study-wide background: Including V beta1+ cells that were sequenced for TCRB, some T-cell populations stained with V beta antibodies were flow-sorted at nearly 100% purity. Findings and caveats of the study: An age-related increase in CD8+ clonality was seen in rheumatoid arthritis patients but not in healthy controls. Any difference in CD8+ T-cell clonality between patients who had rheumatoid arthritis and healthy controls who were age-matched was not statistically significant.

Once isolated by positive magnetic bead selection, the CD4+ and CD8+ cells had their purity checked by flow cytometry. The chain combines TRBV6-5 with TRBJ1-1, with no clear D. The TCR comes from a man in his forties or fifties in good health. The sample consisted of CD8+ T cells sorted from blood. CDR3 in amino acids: CASRGSMNTEAFF. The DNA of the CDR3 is TGTGCCAGCAGGGGAAGCATGAACACTGAAGCTTTCTTT.